This T cell receptor (beta chain) derives from a study of identical twins. This clonotype was seen a handful of times. TCRdb re-called the 5' RACE reads with MiXCR, one entry per CDR3 protein. The data hold some 250,000 distinct CDR3 sequences, with over 5% observed a single time. Trimming removed 3 bases from V and 8 bases from J, with 10 bases in between. The CDR3 sequence is 12 residues long. This sample was shared with a second study, whose subject was T cells expressing NK-cell markers. From that paper: There remained a lack of clarity about HCMV specificity of expanded NKG2C+ T cell clones.

The V and J genes are TRBV12-3 or TRBV12-4 and TRBJ1-2, with no clear D. The origin of this receptor is a woman aged 18-29 years in good health. Sequencing input: CD8+ T cells sorted from blood. This chain's CDR3 is CASSFGADGYTF. Written as DNA, the CDR3 is TGTGCCAGCAGTTTCGGCGCAGACGGCTACACCTTC.